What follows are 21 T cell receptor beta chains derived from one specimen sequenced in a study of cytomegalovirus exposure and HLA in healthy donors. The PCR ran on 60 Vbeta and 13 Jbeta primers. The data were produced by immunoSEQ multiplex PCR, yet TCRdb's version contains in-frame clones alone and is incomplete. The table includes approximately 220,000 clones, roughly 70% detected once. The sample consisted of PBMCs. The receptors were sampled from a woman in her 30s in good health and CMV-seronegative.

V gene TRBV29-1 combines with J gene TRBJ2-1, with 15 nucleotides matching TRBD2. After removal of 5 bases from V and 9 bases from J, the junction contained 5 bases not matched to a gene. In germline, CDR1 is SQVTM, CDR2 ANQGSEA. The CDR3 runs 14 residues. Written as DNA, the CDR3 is TGCAGCGTTCGGACTAGCGGGGGGGCCGGTGAGCAGTTCTTC. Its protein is CSVRTSGGAGEQFF.

The CDR3: CASSEALRGALYNEQFF. CDR3 DNA sequence: TGTGCCAGCAGTGAAGCGCTTCGGGGGGCGCTTTACAATGAGCAGTTCTTC. This chain joins TRBV2 and TRBJ2-1; D may be TRBD2 (7 bases). Looked up from germline, CDR1 is SNHLY and CDR2 is FYNNEI. V was shortened by 0 bases and J by 4 bases, with 16 bases between the two germline ends. The CDR3 totals 17 residues. Looking up the rest from reference TRBV2 and TRBJ2-1 gives the full variable domain: EPEVTQTPSHQVTQMGQEVILRCVPISNHLYFYWYRQILGQKVEFLVSFYNNEISEKSEIFDDQFSVERPDGSNFTLKIRSTKLEDSAMYFCASSEALRGALYNEQFFGPGTRLTVL.

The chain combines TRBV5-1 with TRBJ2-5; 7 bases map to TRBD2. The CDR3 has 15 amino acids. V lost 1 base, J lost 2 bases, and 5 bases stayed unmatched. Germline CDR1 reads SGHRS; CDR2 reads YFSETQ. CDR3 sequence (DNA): TGCGCCAGCAGCTTGACGGCGGGAGTACAAGAGACCCAGTACTTC. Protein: CASSLTAGVQETQYF.

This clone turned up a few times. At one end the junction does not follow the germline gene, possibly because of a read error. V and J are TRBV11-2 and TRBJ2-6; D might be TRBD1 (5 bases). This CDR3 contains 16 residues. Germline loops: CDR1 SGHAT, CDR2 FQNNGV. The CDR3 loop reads CASSVDPLSGANVPNF. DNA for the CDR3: TGTGCCAGCAGCGTCGACCCGCTCTCTGGGGCCAACGTCCCGAATTTC.

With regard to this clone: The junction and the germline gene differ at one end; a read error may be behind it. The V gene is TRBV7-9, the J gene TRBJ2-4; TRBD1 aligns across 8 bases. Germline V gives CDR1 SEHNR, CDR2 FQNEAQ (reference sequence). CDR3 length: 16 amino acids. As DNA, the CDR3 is TGTTCCAGCAGCTTAGTAGGACAGGGAGCCAAAAACATTCAGTACTTC. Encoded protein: CSSSLVGQGAKNIQYF.

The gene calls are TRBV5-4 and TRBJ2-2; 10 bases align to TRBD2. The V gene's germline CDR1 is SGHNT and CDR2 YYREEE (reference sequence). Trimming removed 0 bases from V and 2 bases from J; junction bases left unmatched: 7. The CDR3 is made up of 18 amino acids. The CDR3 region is CASSLESSGRSNTGELFF. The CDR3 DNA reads TGTGCCAGCAGCTTGGAGAGTAGCGGGAGGTCCAACACCGGGGAGCTGTTTTTT.

Here the CDR3 reads CATSQGAYEQYF. The CDR3 coding sequence is TGTGCCACGTCACAGGGAGCCTACGAGCAGTACTTC. The J gene is TRBJ2-7, the V gene TRBV25-1; perhaps TRBD1 as D (6 bases). This CDR3 is built from 12 residues. The V gene's germline CDR1 is MGHDK and CDR2 SYGVNS. V was shortened by 10 bases and J by 2 bases, with 12 bases between the two germline ends.

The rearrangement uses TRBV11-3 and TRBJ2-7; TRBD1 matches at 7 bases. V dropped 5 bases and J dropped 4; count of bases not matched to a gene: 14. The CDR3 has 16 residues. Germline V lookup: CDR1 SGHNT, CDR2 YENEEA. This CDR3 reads CASSPRPYDRVYEQYF. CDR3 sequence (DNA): TGTGCCAGCAGCCCCCGTCCCTACGACAGGGTTTACGAGCAGTACTTC.

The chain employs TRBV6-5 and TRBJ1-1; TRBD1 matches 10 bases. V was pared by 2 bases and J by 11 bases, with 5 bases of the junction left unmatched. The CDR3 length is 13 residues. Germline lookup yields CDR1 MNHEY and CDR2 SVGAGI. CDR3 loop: CASSYVDRGLAFF. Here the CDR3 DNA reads TGTGCCAGCAGTTACGTTGACAGGGGGCTGGCTTTCTTT.

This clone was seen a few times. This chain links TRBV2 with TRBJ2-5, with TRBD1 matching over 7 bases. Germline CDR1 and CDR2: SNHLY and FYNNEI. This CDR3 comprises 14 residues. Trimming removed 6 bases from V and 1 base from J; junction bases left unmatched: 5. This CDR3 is CASRLTGLQETQYF. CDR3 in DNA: TGTGCCAGCAGATTGACAGGGCTCCAAGAGACCCAGTACTTC.

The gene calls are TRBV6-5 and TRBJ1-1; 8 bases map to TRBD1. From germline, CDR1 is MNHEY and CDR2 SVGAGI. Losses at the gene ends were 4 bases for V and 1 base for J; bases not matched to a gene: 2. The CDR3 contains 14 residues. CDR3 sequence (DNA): TGTGCCAGCAGTTGGGACAGGACGAACACTGAAGCTTTCTTT. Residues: CASSWDRTNTEAFF.

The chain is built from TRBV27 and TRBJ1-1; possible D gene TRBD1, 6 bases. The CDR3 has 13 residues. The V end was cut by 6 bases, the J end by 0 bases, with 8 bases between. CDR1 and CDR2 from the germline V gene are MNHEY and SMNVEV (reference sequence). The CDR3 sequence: CASSPGVNTEAFF. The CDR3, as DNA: TGTGCCAGCAGCCCAGGGGTGAACACTGAAGCTTTCTTT.

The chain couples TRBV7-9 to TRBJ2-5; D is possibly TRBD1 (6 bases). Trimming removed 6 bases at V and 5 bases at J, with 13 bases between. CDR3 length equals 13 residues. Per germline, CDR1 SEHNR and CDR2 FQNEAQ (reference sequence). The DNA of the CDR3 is TGTGCCAGCAGTCGGACAGTTTTGGAGACCCAGTACTTC. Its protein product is CASSRTVLETQYF.

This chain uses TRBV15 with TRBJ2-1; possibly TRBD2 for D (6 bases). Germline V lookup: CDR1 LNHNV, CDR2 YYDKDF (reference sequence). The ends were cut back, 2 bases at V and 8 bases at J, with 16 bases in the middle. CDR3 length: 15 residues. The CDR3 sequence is CATSRPGDSMDEQFF. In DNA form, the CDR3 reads TGTGCCACCAGCAGACCTGGGGACTCTATGGATGAGCAGTTCTTC.

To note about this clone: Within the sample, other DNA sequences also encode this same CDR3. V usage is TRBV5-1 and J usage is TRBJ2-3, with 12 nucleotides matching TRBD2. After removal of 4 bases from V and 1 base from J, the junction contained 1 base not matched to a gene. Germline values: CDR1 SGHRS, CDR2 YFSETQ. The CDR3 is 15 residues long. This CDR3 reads CASSRLAGGTDTQYF. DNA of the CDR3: TGCGCCAGCAGCCGACTAGCGGGGGGCACAGATACGCAGTATTTT.

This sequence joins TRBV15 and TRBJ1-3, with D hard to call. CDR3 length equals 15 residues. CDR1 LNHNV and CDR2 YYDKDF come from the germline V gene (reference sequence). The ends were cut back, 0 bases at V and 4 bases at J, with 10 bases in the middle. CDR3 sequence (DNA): TGTGCCACCAGCAGAGATCGGGGTATCGGAAACACCATATATTTT. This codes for CATSRDRGIGNTIYF. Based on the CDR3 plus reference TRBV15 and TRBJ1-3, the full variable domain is DAMVIQNPRYQVTQFGKPVTLSCSQTLNHNVMYWYQQKSSQAPKLLFHYYDKDFNNEADTPDNFQSRRPNTSFCFLDIRSPGLGDTAMYLCATSRDRGIGNTIYFGEGSWLTVV.

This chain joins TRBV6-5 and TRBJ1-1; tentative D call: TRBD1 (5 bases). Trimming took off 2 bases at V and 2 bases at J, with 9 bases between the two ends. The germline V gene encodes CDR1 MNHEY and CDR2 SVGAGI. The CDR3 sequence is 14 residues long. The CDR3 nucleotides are TGTGCCAGCAGTTACGGGGCTATAAACACTGAAGCTTTCTTT. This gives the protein CASSYGAINTEAFF.

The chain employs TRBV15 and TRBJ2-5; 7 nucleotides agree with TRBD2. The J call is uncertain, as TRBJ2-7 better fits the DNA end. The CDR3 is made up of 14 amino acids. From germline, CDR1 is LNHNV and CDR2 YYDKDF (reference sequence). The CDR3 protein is CATSRDAGAYEQYF. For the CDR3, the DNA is TGTGCCACCAGCAGAGATGCGGGAGCCTACGAGCAGTACTTC.

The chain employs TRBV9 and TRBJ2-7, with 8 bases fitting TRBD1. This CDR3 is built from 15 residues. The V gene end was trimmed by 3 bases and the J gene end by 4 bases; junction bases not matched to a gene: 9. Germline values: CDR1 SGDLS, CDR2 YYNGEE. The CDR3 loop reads CASSAGQGKAYEQYF. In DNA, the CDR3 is TGTGCCAGCAGCGCCGGACAGGGAAAGGCTTACGAGCAGTACTTC.

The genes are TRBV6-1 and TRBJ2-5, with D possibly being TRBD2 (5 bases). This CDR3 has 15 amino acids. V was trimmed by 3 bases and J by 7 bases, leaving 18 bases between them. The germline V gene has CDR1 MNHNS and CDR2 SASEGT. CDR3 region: CASSDREPGTGTQYF. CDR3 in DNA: TGTGCCAGCAGTGACCGGGAACCTGGAACCGGGACCCAGTACTTC.

The CDR3 protein is CASSPQGTLPYNEQFF. DNA of the CDR3: TGCGCCAGCAGCCCTCAAGGGACTTTACCCTACAATGAGCAGTTCTTC. This sequence joins TRBV5-1 and TRBJ2-1; D is possibly TRBD2 (6 bases). V was trimmed by 4 bases and J by 2 bases, leaving 16 bases between them. This CDR3 contains 16 residues. Per germline, CDR1 SGHRS and CDR2 YFSETQ.